This entry features one TCR beta chain sequence. Its antigen remains unknown. The sample originates from a study of cytomegalovirus exposure and HLA in healthy donors. Study outcomes and limitations: The classifier reportedly diagnosed cytomegalovirus status with high specificity and sensitivity. Some TCR beta chains (164 of them) were listed as cytomegalovirus-associated.

Libraries were prepared by immunoSEQ multiplex PCR; TCRdb keeps only in-frame clonotypes and omits some of them. Here the sample spans more than 90,000 clones, approximately 91% being singletons. This TCR was recovered from a man younger than 35 in good health and CMV-seropositive. The sample comprised PBMCs.

The CDR3 DNA is TGTGCCAGCAGCTTAGCCGTGGCCCAGGGGGTCGGTGAAAAACTGTTTTTT. Translated, it gives CASSLAVAQGVGEKLFF. This rearrangement joins TRBV7-2 to TRBJ1-4; 7 nucleotides match TRBD1. The junction had 11 bases not matched to a gene; V was cut back by 0 bases and J by 7 bases. The CDR3 has 17 amino acids. CDR1 and CDR2 (germline): SGHTA, FQGNSA.